The 31 T cell receptor beta chains in this list originate from one sample, sequenced in a study of blood T cell repertoires in COVID-19. TCRdb's table, derived via immunoSEQ multiplex PCR, lists solely in-frame clones and lacks some. This table has approximately 190,000 clones, 80% to 90% appearing once. The sample consisted of peripheral blood. Receptors originate from a human donor in a cohort sampled during active COVID-19.

This sequence joins TRBV29-1 and TRBJ2-4; D call uncertain. CDR3 length: 12 residues. V lost 3 bases to trimming and J lost 5 bases, with 8 bases between them. CDR1 is SQVTM, CDR2 ANQGSEA, per germline. The CDR3 protein is CSVDAGENIQYF. CDR3 nucleotides: TGCAGCGTTGATGCTGGAGAAAACATTCAGTACTTC.

The table lists this clone with a count of one. The chain has TRBV12-3 or TRBV12-4 and TRBJ1-1, with D maybe TRBD1 (6 bases). The CDR3 runs to 13 residues. The V and J ends lost 3 bases and 7 bases respectively, with 12 bases between them. CDR3: CASSFGSRGEAFF. In DNA form, the CDR3 reads TGTGCCAGCAGTTTTGGGAGCAGGGGTGAAGCTTTCTTT.

CDR3 residues: CASSFADTDTQYF. DNA of the CDR3: TGTGCCAGTAGTTTCGCGGACACAGATACGCAGTATTTT. The chain joins TRBV19 to TRBJ2-3; no firm D call. The V gene's germline CDR1 is LNHDA and CDR2 SQIVND (reference sequence). V was pared by 5 bases and J by 2 bases, with 8 bases between. CDR3 size: 13 residues.

The rearrangement links TRBV6-6 to TRBJ1-4; D perhaps matches TRBD1 (6 bases). Germline assignment: CDR1 MNHNY and CDR2 SVGAGI (reference sequence). This CDR3 comprises 16 residues. V dropped 5 bases and J dropped 3 bases, with 16 bases sitting between them. The CDR3 region has the DNA TGTGCCAGCAGTCGGCAGGGGATTCGGGCTAATGAAAAACTGTTTTTT. This translates into CASSRQGIRANEKLFF.

The genes are TRBV7-9 and TRBJ2-6, with 9 bases matching TRBD2. The CDR3 runs to 16 residues. In germline, CDR1 is SEHNR, CDR2 FQNEAQ (reference sequence). J gave up 2 bases and V 3 bases, and 2 bases lay outside the gene matches. CDR3 coding DNA: TGTGCCAGCAGCTTCGCGGGAGGGCCTGGGGCCAACGTCCTGACTTTC. Residues: CASSFAGGPGANVLTF.

Here the CDR3 reads CASSVLSSAGAPGELFF. The DNA of the CDR3 is TGTGCCAGCAGCGTTTTATCTAGCGCAGGTGCTCCCGGGGAGCTGTTTTTT. The chain has TRBV9 and TRBJ2-2; perhaps TRBD2 as D (6 bases). Germline V gene data show CDR1 as SGDLS and CDR2 as YYNGEE. The CDR3 is made up of 17 amino acids. V was trimmed by 2 bases and J by 6 bases, leaving 20 bases between them.

The chain has TRBV3-1 (or the pseudogene TRBV3-2) and TRBJ1-2; the D is unclear. V was trimmed by 3 bases and J by 7 bases, leaving 9 bases between them. The CDR3 has 12 amino acids. Germline CDR1 and CDR2: LGHDT and YNNKEL (reference sequence). CDR3 nucleotides: TGTGCCAGCAGCCAGTTCGAGGTTGGCTACACCTTC. This gives the protein CASSQFEVGYTF.

This chain links TRBV7-9 with TRBJ2-7; weak D call: TRBD1 (6 bases). Germline V gives CDR1 SEHNR, CDR2 FQNEAQ (reference sequence). The CDR3 consists of 13 residues. V lost 2 bases to trimming and J lost 6 bases, with 11 bases between them. The CDR3 is CASSLTGTGEQYF. CDR3 nucleotides: TGTGCCAGCAGCTTAACAGGGACGGGCGAGCAGTACTTC.

The chain uses TRBV27 and TRBJ1-1; D uncertain. The V gene's germline CDR1 is MNHEY and CDR2 SMNVEV (reference sequence). This CDR3 spans 13 amino acids. DNA of the CDR3: TGTGGCCGGGAATATTTAACTCATAGTGAAGCTTTCTTT. Its protein is CGREYLTHSEAFF.

The chain combines TRBV3-1 (or the pseudogene TRBV3-2) with TRBJ2-3, with a possible D match to TRBD1 (5 bases). The germline CDR1 and CDR2 sequences are LGHDT and YNNKEL (reference sequence). V was clipped by 2 bases and J by 4 bases, with 10 bases between them. The CDR3 runs to 14 residues. CDR3 in DNA: TGTGCCAGCAGCCAAATGGGGCTAGCAGATACGCAGTATTTT. It specifies CASSQMGLADTQYF.

The chain employs TRBV6-6 and TRBJ2-1, with D unresolved. Trimming removed 6 bases from V and 3 bases from J, with 6 bases in between. The CDR3 spans 12 residues. In germline, CDR1 is MNHNY, CDR2 SVGAGI (reference sequence). CDR3 loop: CASRTGYNEQFF. In DNA form, the CDR3 reads TGTGCCAGCAGAACCGGCTACAATGAGCAGTTCTTC.

J is TRBJ2-1 and V is TRBV24-1; 9 bases are shared with TRBD1. V was clipped by 4 bases and J by 9 bases; unmatched bases: 6. Looked up from germline, CDR1 is KGHDR and CDR2 is SFDVKD. The CDR3 covers 14 residues. The CDR3 DNA reads TGTGCCACCAGTGAGCGGACAGGGGCGCCTGAGCAGTTCTTC. Amino acids: CATSERTGAPEQFF.

V usage is TRBV9 and J usage is TRBJ1-2; no clear D gene. There are 14 residues in the CDR3. From germline, CDR1 is SGDLS and CDR2 YYNGEE. The V gene lost 6 bases and the J gene lost 4 bases, with 16 bases spanning the gap. The CDR3 spells CASTSSGLGYGYTF. The DNA of the CDR3 is TGTGCCAGCACCTCCTCGGGTTTGGGCTATGGCTACACCTTC.

The rearrangement joins TRBV6-5 to TRBJ1-1, with 7 bases fitting TRBD1. Germline V gene sequence: CDR1 MNHEY, CDR2 SVGAGI. V shed 0 bases and J 5 bases; nucleotides not matched to a gene: 6. This CDR3 region has 15 residues. CDR3 protein: CASSYSNRGGTEAFF. DNA for the CDR3: TGTGCCAGCAGTTACTCGAACAGGGGCGGAACTGAAGCTTTCTTT.

This chain uses TRBV29-1 with TRBJ2-3; TRBD2 matches at 16 bases. V shed 4 bases, J shed 4 bases, and the junction held 2 bases outside the gene matches. Germline assignment: CDR1 SQVTM and CDR2 ANQGSEA. The CDR3 has 15 amino acids. CDR3 coding DNA: TGCAGCGTTGGGGGACTAGCGGGAGGGGCAGATACGCAGTATTTT. It yields the protein CSVGGLAGGADTQYF.

The rearrangement links TRBV28 to TRBJ1-1, with TRBD1 as a possible D gene (5 bases). This CDR3 spans 15 amino acids. Germline V gene data show CDR1 as MDHEN and CDR2 as SYDVKM. Trimming took 5 bases from V and 1 from J, leaving 14 bases between them. CDR3 bases: TGTGCCAGCAGTGTAGGGGAATTGACGAACACTGAAGCTTTCTTT. Translating it yields CASSVGELTNTEAFF.

This clone turned up a few times. This chain connects TRBV19 to TRBJ1-5; no firm D call. Germline-derived CDR1 and CDR2 are LNHDA and SQIVND (reference sequence). The CDR3 has 17 amino acids. V was trimmed by 0 bases and J by 4 bases, leaving 16 bases between them. CDR3 protein: CASSIDLSRNHNQPQHF. The CDR3 nucleotides are TGTGCCAGTAGTATAGATTTGAGCAGGAATCATAATCAGCCCCAGCATTTT.

This chain links TRBV5-6 with TRBJ2-7, with D maybe TRBD1 (7 bases). The V gene's germline CDR1 is SGHDT and CDR2 YYEEEE. The CDR3 totals 15 residues. V shed 6 bases and J shed 4 bases, with 20 bases lying between them. The CDR3 sequence is CASTTPGDRNYEQYV. Written as DNA, the CDR3 is TGTGCCAGCACTACCCCGGGGGACAGAAATTACGAGCAGTACGTC.

The CDR3 here is CASARERNTGELFF. CDR3 in DNA: TGTGCCAGCGCGCGGGAGAGGAACACCGGGGAGCTGTTTTTT. The rearrangement joins TRBV18 to TRBJ2-2, with 7 nucleotides matching TRBD2. Germline values: CDR1 KGHSH, CDR2 LQKENI. The J segment lost 1 base and the V segment lost 8 bases, leaving 4 bases of the junction unmatched. The CDR3 is made up of 14 amino acids.

This clone is medium-sized by share. The J gene is TRBJ2-1, the V gene TRBV27; D unresolved. This CDR3 spans 14 amino acids. Trimming left V 3 bases short and J 3 bases short, with 9 bases between. CDR1 is MNHEY and CDR2 is SMNVEV in the germline V gene (reference sequence). CDR3 coding DNA: TGTGCCAGCAGTTTGTATTCCTACTACAATGAGCAGTTCTTC. Its translation is CASSLYSYYNEQFF.

The V call is TRBV12-3 or TRBV12-4, the J call TRBJ1-2, with D tentatively TRBD1 (5 bases). With 6 bases removed from V and 8 bases from J, the gap between germline ends came to 16 bases. CDR3 length equals 13 residues. CDR3 in amino acids: CASRMRGAQGYTF. In nucleotides, the CDR3 is TGTGCCAGCAGAATGCGGGGCGCCCAGGGCTACACCTTC.

Comment on this clone: Other DNA sequences in this sample translate to the same CDR3. This sequence joins TRBV24-1 and TRBJ1-5; D is uncertain. The CDR3 contains 13 residues. Germline CDR1 KGHDR, CDR2 SFDVKD. Trimming cost V 1 base and J 7 bases, with 7 bases left between them. DNA for the CDR3: TGTGCCACCAGTGATTTTTTGGGCCAGCCCCAGCATTTT. Its translation is CATSDFLGQPQHF.

The chain uses TRBV19 and TRBJ1-5; the match to TRBD1 covers 7 bases. There are 19 residues in the CDR3. CDR1 is LNHDA, CDR2 SQIVND, per germline (reference sequence). The ends lost 7 bases at V and 0 bases at J; junction bases unmatched: 18. Written as DNA, the CDR3 is TGTGCCAGTACGTCACGCCCGGGACAGAGTACCACTAGCAATCAGCCCCAGCATTTT. Its protein product is CASTSRPGQSTTSNQPQHF.

The CDR3 sequence: CASSLNTGGTNGNTIYF. CDR3 DNA: TGTGCCAGCAGCTTAAACACAGGGGGGACAAATGGAAACACCATATATTTT. The genes are TRBV11-2 and TRBJ1-3, with 8 bases aligning to TRBD1. The trim removed 2 bases at V and 3 bases at J, leaving 9 bases unmatched. The germline CDR1 and CDR2 sequences are SGHAT and FQNNGV. CDR3 length equals 17 residues.

This chain joins TRBV29-1 and TRBJ1-1; 7 bases line up with TRBD1. Germline V CDR1 and CDR2: SQVTM, ANQGSEA. The CDR3 totals 12 residues. The ends lost 5 bases at V and 6 bases at J; junction bases unmatched: 6. In DNA form, the CDR3 reads TGCAGCGTTTTCGACAGGGTGGCTGAAGCTTTCTTT. Protein sequence: CSVFDRVAEAFF.

The chain joins TRBV24-1 to TRBJ2-7, with TRBD1 matching 8 bases. Germline CDR1 KGHDR, CDR2 SFDVKD. V was clipped by 8 bases and J by 1 base; unmatched bases: 12. CDR3 length equals 16 residues. The CDR3: CATTPPDRVGSYEQYV. The CDR3 nucleotides are TGTGCCACCACCCCCCCGGACAGGGTAGGGTCCTACGAGCAGTACGTC.

The V call is TRBV9, the J call TRBJ1-4; no clear D gene. This CDR3 is 16 amino acids long. The germline V gene encodes CDR1 SGDLS and CDR2 YYNGEE. Trimming took 4 bases from V and 3 from J, leaving 16 bases between them. CDR3 amino acids: CASSSRAGFSNEKLFF. Here the CDR3 DNA reads TGTGCCAGCAGCAGCAGAGCGGGATTCTCTAATGAAAAACTGTTTTTT.

This clone was counted once. The rearrangement uses TRBV29-1 and TRBJ1-1; D not resolved. Deletions cut 1 base from V and 4 bases from J, with 10 bases between. Germline V gene sequence: CDR1 SQVTM, CDR2 ANQGSEA. The CDR3 loop spans 13 amino acids. CDR3 sequence (DNA): TGCAGCGTTGAAGCCCAGGCCGGCACTGAAGCTTTCTTT. Translating it yields CSVEAQAGTEAFF.

This clone has just one count. The V gene is TRBV5-1, the J gene TRBJ1-6, with 7 bases that match TRBD1. Looked up from germline, CDR1 is SGHRS and CDR2 is YFSETQ. This CDR3 is 17 amino acids long. Germline trimming cut 4 bases from V and 7 bases from J; bases unmatched to any gene: 14. The CDR3 is CASSPPTGLGSNSPLHF. The DNA for the CDR3 is TGCGCCAGCAGCCCACCGACAGGGTTGGGTTCCAATTCACCCCTCCACTTT.

This chain joins TRBV6-7 and TRBJ2-7, with D possibly being TRBD1 (6 bases). TRBV6-7 is filed as an ORF, its function uncertain. V lost 5 bases, J lost 6 bases, and 20 bases lay in between. The CDR3 contains 15 residues. The CDR3 spells CASSGTSEQGVEQYV. CDR3 DNA: TGTGCCAGCAGTGGAACCTCCGAACAGGGAGTCGAGCAGTACGTC.

The J gene is TRBJ1-5, the V gene TRBV19; D is perhaps TRBD1 (6 bases). V was pared by 5 bases and J by 2 bases, with 10 bases between. Germline values: CDR1 LNHDA, CDR2 SQIVND (reference sequence). This CDR3 spans 14 amino acids. Written as DNA, the CDR3 is TGTGCCAGTAGTCCCCGACAGGGCAATCAGCCCCAGCATTTT. Translated, it gives CASSPRQGNQPQHF. Full variable domain (outside the CDR3, taken from reference TRBV19 and TRBJ1-5): DGGITQSPKYLFRKEGQNVTLSCEQNLNHDAMYWYRQDPGQGLRLIYYSQIVNDFQKGDIAEGYSVSREKKESFPLTVTSAQKNPTAFYLCASSPRQGNQPQHFGDGTRLSIL.